This T cell receptor beta chain was found in a study of T cells in Graves' hyperthyroidism and ophthalmopathy. There are many counts of this clonotype. V was clipped by 4 bases and J by 3 bases, with 18 bases between them. The CDR3 runs to 16 residues. The V gene's germline CDR1 is DFQATT and CDR2 SNEGSKA (reference sequence). Every diagnosis used clinical symptoms, serum thyroxine and TRAb, thyroid ultrasound and orbital computed tomography. RNA transcripts served as the template for amplifying TCR beta CDR3 regions. Carried out on the TCR CDR3, a first-round RT-PCR used the HTBI primer set. TCRdb reprocessed the multiplex PCR reads via MiXCR and lists one record per CDR3 protein. The repertoire holds hundreds of thousands of distinct CDR3 sequences, with 14% to 15% as singletons.

The source material was blood. The source is a man between 18 and 35 years old with Graves' ophthalmopathy. The chain couples TRBV20-1 to TRBJ2-2; D tentatively fits TRBD1 or TRBD2 (5 bases each). In DNA, the CDR3 is TGCAGTGCTAAGCCCCGGGACCATTATTACACCGGGGAGCTGTTTTTT. It is translated as CSAKPRDHYYTGELFF.